The 16 T cell receptor beta chains below all came from one sample that was sequenced in a study of blood T cells in healthy people across ages. A second about 7 to 11 cycle PCR used barcoded and J-beta primers. Using its own MiXCR run on the 5' RACE reads, TCRdb lists one record per CDR3 protein. The data contain about 730,000 distinct CDR3 sequences, around 46% of them singletons. What was sequenced was blood. These TCRs come from a woman aged 60 to 75 in good health.

The J gene is TRBJ2-5, the V gene TRBV24-1; D is ambiguous. This CDR3 contains 12 residues. V lost 5 bases, J lost 3 bases, and 6 bases lay in between. The germline V gene has CDR1 KGHDR and CDR2 SFDVKD. Here the CDR3 reads CATSVNEETQYF. DNA for the CDR3: TGTGCCACCAGTGTCAATGAAGAGACCCAGTACTTC.

V is TRBV24-1 and J is TRBJ2-4; 7 nucleotides agree with TRBD1. The J call is in doubt because the DNA end fits TRBJ2-7 better. This CDR3 spans 14 amino acids. Germline loops: CDR1 KGHDR, CDR2 SFDVKD. CDR3 region: CATSATGRAYEQYF. The DNA of the CDR3 is TGTGCCACCAGCGCGACAGGGAGAGCCTACGAGCAGTACTTC.

Comment on this clonotype: A junction end diverges from the germline sequence, so it may reflect a read error. V gene TRBV27 combines with J gene TRBJ1-5, with D uncertain. The V gene's germline CDR1 is MNHEY and CDR2 SMNVEV (reference sequence). This CDR3 is 16 amino acids long. The CDR3 nucleotides read TGTGTCAGCAGAGAATCGGGCCAGTTCACAAATCAGCCCCAGCATTTT. Translating gives CVSRESGQFTNQPQHF.

A note on this clonotype: A clone one base away is much larger, so this may be a read error. The rearrangement joins TRBV20-1 to TRBJ2-3; 11 nucleotides agree with TRBD2. Germline values: CDR1 DFQATT, CDR2 SNEGSKA (reference sequence). This CDR3 region has 14 residues. The CDR3 region has the DNA TGCGGTGCTCGGACTAGCGGGCTCACAGATACGCAGTATTTT. Protein: CGARTSGLTDTQYF.

Here the CDR3 reads CASKAQGGTEAFF. CDR3 DNA: TGTGCCAGCAAAGCCCAGGGGGGCACTGAAGCTTTCTTT. V gene TRBV6-2 or TRBV6-3 combines with J gene TRBJ1-1; 7 nucleotides line up with TRBD1. J lost 4 bases, V lost 7 bases, and 6 bases had no gene match. This CDR3 is built from 13 residues. In germline, CDR1 is MNHEY, CDR2 SVGEGT.

CDR3 DNA: TGTGCCAGCAGCTTATTGGGGGGGCGGATAGATACGCAGTATTTT. Translation gives CASSLLGGRIDTQYF. The V call is TRBV7-3, the J call TRBJ2-3, with a possible D match to TRBD2 (7 bases). CDR1 is SGHTA, CDR2 FQGTGA, per germline. The CDR3 extends over 15 amino acids. Trimming shortened V by 2 bases and J by 5 bases, and 14 bases separated the two germline ends.

The chain links TRBV20-1 to TRBJ2-5; TRBD1 is a possible D gene (5 bases). The germline V and J ends were trimmed by 6 bases and 2 bases, with 19 bases remaining between them. CDR3 length: 15 residues. Germline lookup yields CDR1 DFQATT and CDR2 SNEGSKA (reference sequence). DNA for the CDR3: TGCAGTGCCGTCGACAGAATAAGTAATCAAGAGACCCAGTACTTC. It translates to CSAVDRISNQETQYF.

The chain is built from TRBV6-2 or TRBV6-3 and TRBJ2-1; TRBD1 might be the D (6 bases). This CDR3 spans 15 amino acids. Trimming took off 10 bases at V and 2 bases at J, with 18 bases between the two ends. Germline CDR1 and CDR2: MNHEY and SVGEGT. The CDR3 bases are TGTGCCACCACAGTACAGGGATCTCCCTACAATGAGCAGTTCTTC. Its translation is CATTVQGSPYNEQFF.

This clonotype is a singleton in its sample. The rearrangement uses TRBV25-1 and TRBJ1-3; D uncertain. V lost 5 bases to trimming and J lost 4 bases, with 3 bases between them. The CDR3 is 11 amino acids. In germline, CDR1 is MGHDK, CDR2 SYGVNS. The CDR3 protein is CASSLGNTIYF. Written as DNA, the CDR3 is TGTGCCAGCAGTCTGGGAAACACCATATATTTT.

The chain is built from TRBV27 and TRBJ2-1; TRBD2 aligns across 7 bases. CDR3 length: 13 residues. V dropped 0 bases and J dropped 8; count of bases not matched to a gene: 1. The germline V gene encodes CDR1 MNHEY and CDR2 SMNVEV (reference sequence). The CDR3 DNA follows: TGTGCCAGCAGTTTATCGGGAGGGCATGAGCAGTTCTTC. Amino acids: CASSLSGGHEQFF.

J is TRBJ1-6 and V is TRBV12-3 or TRBV12-4, with TRBD1 matching 7 bases. CDR3 length: 14 residues. V gave up 6 bases and J gave up 7 bases; unmatched junction bases: 6. Written as DNA, the CDR3 is TGTGCCAGCAGCTCCGGGACAGAAAATTCACCCCTCCACTTT. Translating gives CASSSGTENSPLHF.

This clonotype was counted a few times. The chain joins TRBV9 to TRBJ1-1; unclear D gene. Per the germline V gene, CDR1 is SGDLS and CDR2 is YYNGEE. The CDR3 covers 14 residues. Trimming took 1 base from V and 5 from J, leaving 12 bases between them. DNA for the CDR3: TGTGCCAGCAGCGTAACTAGCGGCAAGACTGAAGCTTTCTTT. This sequence encodes CASSVTSGKTEAFF.

V is TRBV14 and J is TRBJ2-7; no clear D. The CDR3 consists of 13 residues. V was cut by 5 bases and J by 0 bases, with 8 bases left in between. In germline, CDR1 is SGHDN, CDR2 FVKESK. This chain's CDR3 is CASSFVSSYEQYF. The DNA for the CDR3 is TGTGCCAGCAGCTTCGTCTCCTCCTACGAGCAGTACTTC.

This clonotype was detected only a few times. CDR3 nucleotide sequence: TGTGCCAGCACCACGGGGGGAGCAAACAATGAGCAGTTCTTC. It is translated as CASTTGGANNEQFF. The J gene is TRBJ2-1, the V gene TRBV11-2; 7 bases line up with TRBD2. With V trimmed by 7 bases and J by 5 bases, 8 bases remained unmatched. The CDR3 is made up of 14 amino acids. CDR1 is SGHAT and CDR2 is FQNNGV in the germline V gene.

This clonotype was detected only once. The chain couples TRBV5-6 to TRBJ2-7; tentatively, D is TRBD2 (6 bases). The CDR3 runs 17 residues. The V and J ends lost 0 bases and 0 bases respectively, with 16 bases between them. The germline V gene has CDR1 SGHDT and CDR2 YYEEEE. The CDR3 spells CASSLAKFGLTSYEQYF. The CDR3 DNA is TGTGCCAGCAGCTTGGCCAAGTTCGGACTAACCTCCTACGAGCAGTACTTC.

This clonotype was seen a few times. The chain recombines TRBV18 with TRBJ2-7; D unresolved. Trimming removed 2 bases from V and 3 bases from J, with 11 bases in between. Germline loops: CDR1 KGHSH, CDR2 LQKENI. The CDR3 is 14 residues long. The CDR3 loop reads CASSPGQLDYEQYF. The CDR3 coding sequence is TGTGCCAGCTCACCAGGGCAGCTGGACTACGAGCAGTACTTC. Filled out from reference TRBV18 and TRBJ2-7, the complete variable domain reads NAGVMQNPRHLVRRRGQEARLRCSPMKGHSHVYWYRQLPEEGLKFMVYLQKENIIDESGMPKERFSAEFPKEGPSILRIQQVVRGDSAAYFCASSPGQLDYEQYFGPGTRLTVT.